This TCR beta chain was obtained from a study of shared clonotypes between healthy human individuals. Germline CDR1 reads SGHVS; CDR2 reads FQNEAQ. Trimming cost V 5 bases and J 3 bases, with 13 bases left between them. The CDR3 has 15 residues. Profiled with immunoSEQ multiplex PCR; TCRdb holds only in-frame clones, not every one. This table has under 650,000 clones, about 96% appearing once. This clonotype was sampled from a woman aged 25 to 39 in good health. The chain uses TRBV7-8 and TRBJ2-2; D remains ambiguous. The sample was naive CD4+ T cells sorted from blood. Documented subset: CD45RA+ positively selected. CDR3 bases: TGTGCCAGCAGCGCTCTAGAACCCGACACCGGGGAGCTGTTTTTT. Its protein is CASSALEPDTGELFF.